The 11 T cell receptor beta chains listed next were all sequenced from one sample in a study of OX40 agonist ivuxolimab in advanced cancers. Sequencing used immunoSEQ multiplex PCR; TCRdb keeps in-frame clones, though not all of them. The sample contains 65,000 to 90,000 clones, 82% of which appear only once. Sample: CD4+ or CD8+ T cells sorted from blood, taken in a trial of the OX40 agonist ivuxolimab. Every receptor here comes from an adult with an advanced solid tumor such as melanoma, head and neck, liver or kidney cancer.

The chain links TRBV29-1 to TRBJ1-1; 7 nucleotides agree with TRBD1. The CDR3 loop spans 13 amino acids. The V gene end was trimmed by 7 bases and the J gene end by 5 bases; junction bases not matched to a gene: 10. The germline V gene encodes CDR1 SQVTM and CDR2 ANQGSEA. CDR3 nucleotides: TGCAGCGCCTATCAGGGGGAAAGAACTGAAGCTTTCTTT. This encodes CSAYQGERTEAFF.

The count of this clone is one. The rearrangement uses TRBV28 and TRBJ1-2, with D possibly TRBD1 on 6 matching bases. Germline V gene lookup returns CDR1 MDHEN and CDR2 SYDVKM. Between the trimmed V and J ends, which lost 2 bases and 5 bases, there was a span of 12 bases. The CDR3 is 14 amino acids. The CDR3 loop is CASSLSGQPYGYTF. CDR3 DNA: TGTGCCAGCAGTTTAAGTGGACAGCCATATGGCTACACCTTC.

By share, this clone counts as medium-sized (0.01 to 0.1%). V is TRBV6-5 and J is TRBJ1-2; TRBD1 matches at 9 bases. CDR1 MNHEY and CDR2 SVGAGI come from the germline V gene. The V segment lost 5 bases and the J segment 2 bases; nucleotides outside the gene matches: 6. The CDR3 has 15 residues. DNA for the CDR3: TGTGCCAGCAGTAGGGGGACAGGGTTAAACTATGGCTACACCTTC. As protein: CASSRGTGLNYGYTF.

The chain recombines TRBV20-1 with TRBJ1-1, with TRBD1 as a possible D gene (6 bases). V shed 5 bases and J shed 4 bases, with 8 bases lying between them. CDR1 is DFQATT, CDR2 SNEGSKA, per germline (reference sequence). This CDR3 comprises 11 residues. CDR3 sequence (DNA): TGCAGTGCTGGGGGGCGCACTGAAGCTTTCTTT. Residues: CSAGGRTEAFF.

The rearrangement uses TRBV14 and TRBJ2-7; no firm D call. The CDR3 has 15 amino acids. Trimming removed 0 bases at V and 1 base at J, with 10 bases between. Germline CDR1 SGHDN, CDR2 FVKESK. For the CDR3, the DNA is TGTGCCAGCAGCCAAGATCCTCATAATTCCTACGAGCAGTACTTC. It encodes CASSQDPHNSYEQYF. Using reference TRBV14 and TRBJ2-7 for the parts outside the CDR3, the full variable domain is EAGVTQFPSHSVIEKGQTVTLRCDPISGHDNLYWYRRVMGKEIKFLLHFVKESKQDESGMPNNRFLAERTGGTYSTLKVQPAELEDSGVYFCASSQDPHNSYEQYFGPGTRLTVT.

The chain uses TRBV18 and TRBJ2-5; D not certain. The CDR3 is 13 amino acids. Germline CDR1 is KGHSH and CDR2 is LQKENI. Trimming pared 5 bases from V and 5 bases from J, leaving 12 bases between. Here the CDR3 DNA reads TGTGCCAGCTCAGGTGGAACGGGCGAGACCCAGTACTTC. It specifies CASSGGTGETQYF.

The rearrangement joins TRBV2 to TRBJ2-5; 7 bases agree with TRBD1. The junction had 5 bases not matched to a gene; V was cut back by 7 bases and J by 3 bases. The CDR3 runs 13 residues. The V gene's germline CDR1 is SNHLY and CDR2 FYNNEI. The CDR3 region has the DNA TGTGCCAGCACGTATACAGGGGAAGAGACCCAGTACTTC. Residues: CASTYTGEETQYF.

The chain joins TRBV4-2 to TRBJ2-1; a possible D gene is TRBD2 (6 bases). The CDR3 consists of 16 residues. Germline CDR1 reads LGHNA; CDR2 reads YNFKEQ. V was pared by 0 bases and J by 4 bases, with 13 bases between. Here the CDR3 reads CASSQDTQRAYNEQFF. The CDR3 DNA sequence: TGTGCCAGCAGCCAAGATACCCAGCGGGCTTACAATGAGCAGTTCTTC.

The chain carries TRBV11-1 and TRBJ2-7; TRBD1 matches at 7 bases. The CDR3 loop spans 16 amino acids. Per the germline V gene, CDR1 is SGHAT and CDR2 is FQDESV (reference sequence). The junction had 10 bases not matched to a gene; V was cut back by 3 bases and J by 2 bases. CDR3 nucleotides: TGTGCCAGCAGCTTCCAGGACAGGACCGTAGCCTACGAGCAGTACTTC. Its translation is CASSFQDRTVAYEQYF.

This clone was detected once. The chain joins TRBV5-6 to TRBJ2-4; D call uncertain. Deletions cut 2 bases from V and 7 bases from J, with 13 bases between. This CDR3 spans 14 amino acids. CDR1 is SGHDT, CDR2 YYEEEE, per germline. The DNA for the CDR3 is TGTGCCAGCAGCTTTAGAGGTGTGGAGAACATTCAGTACTTC. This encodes CASSFRGVENIQYF.

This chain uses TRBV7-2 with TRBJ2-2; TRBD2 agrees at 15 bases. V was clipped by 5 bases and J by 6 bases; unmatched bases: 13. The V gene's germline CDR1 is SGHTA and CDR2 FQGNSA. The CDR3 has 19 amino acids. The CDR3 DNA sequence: TGTGCCAGCAGCGTAAAAACCGGGACTAGCGGGGGGAGCGCCGGGGAGCTGTTTTTT. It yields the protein CASSVKTGTSGGSAGELFF.